Presented here are 21 T cell receptor beta chains from one specimen sequenced in a study of CD8 T cells in ankylosing spondylitis. In TCRdb, the 5' RACE reads were re-called with MiXCR into one record per CDR3 protein. The sample consists of 250,000 or so distinct CDR3 sequences, under 20% of them appearing once. The specimen was blood, either unsorted or a sorted T cell fraction (not recorded which). The receptors shown here come from a male donor with ankylosing spondylitis or in good health (not recorded which).

This rearrangement joins TRBV4-1 to TRBJ2-7; 12 bases match TRBD2. The CDR3 sequence is 17 residues long. Germline lookup yields CDR1 MGHRA and CDR2 YSYEKL. Trimming at V came to 0 bases and at J to 5 bases, leaving 8 bases not matched to a gene. CDR3 nucleotide sequence: TGCGCCAGCAGCCAAGATAGGCTAGCGGGAGGGCTCAACGAGCAGTACTTC. This sequence encodes CASSQDRLAGGLNEQYF.

This clonotype was observed at least ten times. This rearrangement joins TRBV6-5 to TRBJ2-7; the match to TRBD1 covers 9 bases. CDR3 length equals 14 residues. With 0 bases clipped from V and 6 bases from J, the junction kept 3 bases outside the gene matches. The V gene's germline CDR1 is MNHEY and CDR2 SVGAGI. The CDR3 region is CASSYSGTGTEQYF. CDR3 coding DNA: TGTGCCAGCAGTTACTCGGGGACAGGGACCGAGCAGTACTTC.

The chain recombines TRBV6-1 with TRBJ1-6; 8 bases agree with TRBD1. J gave up 9 bases and V 5 bases, and 6 bases lay outside the gene matches. The length of the CDR3 is 14 residues. Germline V CDR1 and CDR2: MNHNS, SASEGT. For the CDR3, the DNA is TGTGCCAGCAGTCAACAGGGGGAACCTTCACCCCTCCACTTT. Translating gives CASSQQGEPSPLHF.

This chain joins TRBV27 and TRBJ2-3; 7 bases align to TRBD1. J gave up 5 bases and V 2 bases, and 7 bases lay outside the gene matches. This CDR3 has 15 residues. Germline loops: CDR1 MNHEY, CDR2 SMNVEV (reference sequence). CDR3 nucleotides: TGTGCCAGCAGTTTAGAGGGGGCGCTGGGAGATACGCAGTATTTT. It yields the protein CASSLEGALGDTQYF.

In its sample, this clonotype was seen a few times. The V call is TRBV29-1, the J call TRBJ1-2; D remains unclear. Deletions cut 4 bases from V and 4 bases from J, with 7 bases between. CDR3 length: 11 amino acids. Germline V gives CDR1 SQVTM, CDR2 ANQGSEA. The DNA for the CDR3 is TGCAGCGTTGTGGACCGCTATGGCTACACCTTC. Amino acids: CSVVDRYGYTF.

J is TRBJ2-1 and V is TRBV4-1; 11 bases are a match to TRBD1. The CDR3 loop spans 16 amino acids. J lost 3 bases, V lost 0 bases, and 1 base had no gene match. CDR1 MGHRA and CDR2 YSYEKL come from the germline V gene. CDR3 protein: CASSQEDRGRYNEQFF. CDR3 DNA sequence: TGCGCCAGCAGCCAAGAGGACAGGGGGCGCTACAATGAGCAGTTCTTC.

J is TRBJ2-5 and V is TRBV12-3 or TRBV12-4, with TRBD2 matching 13 bases. The CDR3 contains 16 residues. The V and J ends lost 5 bases and 3 bases, in that order; junction bases with no gene match: 6. The CDR3 protein is CASSQGLAGYEETQYF. Written as DNA, the CDR3 is TGTGCCAGCAGTCAGGGACTAGCGGGATACGAAGAGACCCAGTACTTC.

This clonotype was detected ten times or more. This chain joins TRBV2 and TRBJ2-7; a possible D gene is TRBD2 (5 bases). The CDR3 has 14 amino acids. The V end was cut by 4 bases, the J end by 2 bases, with 12 bases between. The V gene's germline CDR1 is SNHLY and CDR2 FYNNEI. The CDR3 loop reads CASSGLADTYEQYF. DNA of the CDR3: TGTGCCAGCAGTGGGCTAGCCGATACCTACGAGCAGTACTTC.

The chain employs TRBV27 and TRBJ2-1, with TRBD1 matching 9 bases. CDR3 length: 15 residues. Unmatched junction bases numbered 7, after V lost 2 bases and J lost 8 bases. CDR1 and CDR2 from the germline V gene are MNHEY and SMNVEV (reference sequence). As DNA, the CDR3 is TGTGCCAGCAGTTTAGTAGGACAGGGGAAATATGAGCAGTTCTTC. Its protein product is CASSLVGQGKYEQFF.

The sample holds a few counts of this clonotype. CDR3 sequence (DNA): TGTGCCAGCAGCGTAGGGTACGGGAGGAGCAATGAGCAGTTCTTC. It encodes CASSVGYGRSNEQFF. The chain combines TRBV9 with TRBJ2-1, with 7 bases identical to TRBD2. In germline, CDR1 is SGDLS, CDR2 YYNGEE. The CDR3 loop spans 15 amino acids. Losses at the gene ends were 0 bases for V and 6 bases for J; bases not matched to a gene: 6. Using reference TRBV9 and TRBJ2-1 for the parts outside the CDR3, the full variable domain is DSGVTQTPKHLITATGQRVTLRCSPRSGDLSVYWYQQSLDQGLQFLIQYYNGEERAKGNILERFSAQQFPDLHSELNLSSLELGDSALYFCASSVGYGRSNEQFFGPGTRLTVL.

This clonotype was recorded many times. This sequence joins TRBV4-1 and TRBJ1-5; tentative D call: TRBD1 (6 bases). The V end lost 2 bases, the J end lost 4 bases, and 6 bases lay between the germline ends. Per the germline V gene, CDR1 is MGHRA and CDR2 is YSYEKL. The CDR3 covers 13 residues. The CDR3 DNA is TGCGCCAGCAGCCAAACAGGGAATCAGCCCCAGCATTTT. It yields the protein CASSQTGNQPQHF.

This chain uses TRBV5-5 with TRBJ2-7; D may be TRBD1 or TRBD2 (6 bases each). CDR3 size: 12 residues. Germline V gives CDR1 SGHKS, CDR2 YYEKEE (reference sequence). V lost 4 bases to trimming and J lost 6 bases, with 11 bases between them. CDR3 residues: CASSTQGGEQYF. CDR3 in DNA: TGTGCCAGCAGCACACAGGGAGGCGAGCAGTACTTC.

This rearrangement joins TRBV5-1 to TRBJ2-7, with 11 bases identical to TRBD2. J lost 5 bases, V lost 1 base, and 2 bases had no gene match. This CDR3 region has 14 residues. Germline loops: CDR1 SGHRS, CDR2 YFSETQ. In DNA form, the CDR3 reads TGCGCCAGCAGCTTGTTACTAGCGGGAGACGAGCAGTACTTC. This sequence encodes CASSLLLAGDEQYF.

This clonotype was seen many times. V gene TRBV7-2 combines with J gene TRBJ2-7, with D possibly TRBD2 on 5 matching bases. The CDR3 totals 15 residues. CDR1 and CDR2 (germline): SGHTA, FQGNSA. The germline V and J ends were trimmed by 5 bases and 2 bases, with 16 bases remaining between them. The CDR3: CASSHVFDGTYEQYF. Written as DNA, the CDR3 is TGTGCCAGCAGCCACGTATTTGACGGGACCTACGAGCAGTACTTC. The variable domain in full, completed from reference TRBV7-2 and TRBJ2-7, reads GAGVSQSPSNKVTEKGKDVELRCDPISGHTALYWYRQSLGQGLEFLIYFQGNSAPDKSGLPSDRFSAERTGGSVSTLTIQRTQQEDSAVYLCASSHVFDGTYEQYFGPGTRLTVT.

This clonotype was observed at least ten times. The chain carries TRBV4-1 and TRBJ2-5; the D gene is possibly TRBD1 (6 bases). CDR3 length equals 16 residues. V was pared by 0 bases and J by 1 base, with 12 bases between. Looked up from germline, CDR1 is MGHRA and CDR2 is YSYEKL. CDR3 bases: TGCGCCAGCAGCCAAGATTGGGGGCAGGCCCAAGAGACCCAGTACTTC. Translated, it gives CASSQDWGQAQETQYF.

This clonotype was counted ten times or more. This chain's CDR3 is CASSYLDRTNQPQHF. DNA for the CDR3: TGTGCCAGCAGTTACTTGGACAGGACCAATCAGCCCCAGCATTTT. This chain links TRBV6-2 or TRBV6-3 with TRBJ1-5, with 7 bases matching TRBD1. There are 15 residues in the CDR3. Germline assignment: CDR1 MNHEY and CDR2 SVGEGT. Unmatched junction bases numbered 3, after V lost 1 base and J lost 3 bases.

This clonotype showed up just a few times. The genes are TRBV7-8 and TRBJ2-7; TRBD2 is a possible D gene (6 bases). The germline CDR1 and CDR2 sequences are SGHVS and FQNEAQ. The CDR3 length is 14 residues. Trimming pared 5 bases from V and 1 base from J, leaving 12 bases between. CDR3 in amino acids: CASSRSGGSYEQYF. The CDR3 DNA follows: TGTGCCAGCAGCCGTAGCGGAGGATCCTACGAGCAGTACTTC.

The chain is built from TRBV7-9 and TRBJ2-3; 10 bases are shared with TRBD2. The CDR3 is made up of 16 amino acids. V lost 1 base, J lost 2 bases, and 3 bases stayed unmatched. Germline V gene data show CDR1 as SEHNR and CDR2 as FQNEAQ (reference sequence). This CDR3 is CASSLDTSGTTDTQYF. CDR3 nucleotides: TGTGCCAGCAGCTTAGATACTAGCGGGACCACAGATACGCAGTATTTT.

The genes are TRBV29-1 and TRBJ1-2; 8 nucleotides align to TRBD1. CDR1 and CDR2 (germline): SQVTM, ANQGSEA. The V segment lost 0 bases and the J segment 5 bases; nucleotides outside the gene matches: 5. This CDR3 comprises 14 residues. CDR3 in amino acids: CSVEDRGQIYGYTF. CDR3 DNA sequence: TGCAGCGTTGAAGACAGGGGGCAGATTTATGGCTACACCTTC.

This clonotype was detected only a few times. V usage is TRBV6-1 and J usage is TRBJ2-1; D might be TRBD1 or TRBD2, each matching 5 bases. The CDR3 totals 14 residues. V shed 5 bases and J shed 9 bases, with 17 bases lying between them. Germline values: CDR1 MNHNS, CDR2 SASEGT. CDR3 sequence (DNA): TGTGCCAGCAGTCCCAAAGTGGGTGGGGGTGAGCAGTTCTTC. Translating it yields CASSPKVGGGEQFF.

This clonotype appeared many times. The gene calls are TRBV4-2 and TRBJ2-2, with a tentative D call TRBD2 (5 bases). V was cut by 1 base and J by 9 bases, with 27 bases left in between. The CDR3 length is 19 residues. Looked up from germline, CDR1 is LGHNA and CDR2 is YNFKEQ. CDR3 sequence (DNA): TGTGCCAGCAGCCAAGCAAAATTCGGTCTAGCTGGCGCCTCATGGGAGCTGTTTTTT. Protein product: CASSQAKFGLAGASWELFF.